The 28 T cell receptor beta chains given below trace back to one sample, sequenced in a study of blood T cells in healthy people across ages. For the second PCR, which ran for about 7 to 11 cycles, a sample-barcoded 5' primer and a J-beta primer mix were used. TCRdb re-called the 5' RACE reads with MiXCR, one entry per CDR3 protein. This sample has about 970,000 distinct CDR3 sequences, with roughly 51% found just once. The sample taken for sequencing was blood. The receptor set was obtained from a woman aged 60-75 years in good health.

The genes are TRBV7-9 and TRBJ2-3; perhaps TRBD2 as D (5 bases). V lost 0 bases and J 4 bases, leaving 20 bases between the germline ends. This CDR3 comprises 18 residues. The germline gives CDR1 SEHNR, CDR2 FQNEAQ (reference sequence). The DNA for the CDR3 is TGTGCCAGCAGCTTAGCGCCGAGGGTTTATACCCGGGCAGATACGCAGTATTTT. Translated: CASSLAPRVYTRADTQYF.

This clonotype has a handful of counts. The chain couples TRBV12-3 or TRBV12-4 to TRBJ2-5, with D perhaps given as TRBD1 or TRBD2 (7 bases each). The CDR3 consists of 15 residues. Trimming took off 6 bases at V and 4 bases at J, with 18 bases between the two ends. The CDR3 sequence is CASSIRTGGGETQYF. The CDR3 coding sequence is TGTGCCAGCAGCATTCGGACAGGCGGGGGAGAGACCCAGTACTTC.

The chain employs TRBV28 and TRBJ2-7; a weak D match, TRBD2 (6 bases). Germline V lookup: CDR1 MDHEN, CDR2 SYDVKM. This CDR3 is built from 14 residues. Deletions cut 2 bases from V and 7 bases from J, with 15 bases between. CDR3 nucleotides: TGTGCCAGCAGTTTAGCGGGAAAGGTCAATGAGCAGTACTTC. Protein sequence: CASSLAGKVNEQYF.

This sequence joins TRBV30 and TRBJ2-7; D remains unclear. The CDR3 is made up of 12 amino acids. Germline lookup yields CDR1 GTSNPN and CDR2 SVGIG (reference sequence). Trimming took off 2 bases at V and 4 bases at J, with 9 bases between the two ends. This CDR3 is CAWSPHEYEQYF. The CDR3 DNA reads TGTGCCTGGAGTCCGCACGAATACGAGCAGTACTTC.

The rearrangement links TRBV4-3 to TRBJ2-5; 7 bases are a match to TRBD1. Germline V lookup: CDR1 LGHNA, CDR2 YSLEER. With 4 bases clipped from V and 3 bases from J, the junction kept 8 bases outside the gene matches. This CDR3 spans 15 amino acids. Here the CDR3 DNA reads TGCGCCAGCAGCCCTGGGACAGCACCCAAAGAGACCCAGTACTTC. The encoded protein is CASSPGTAPKETQYF.

This clonotype was recorded a few times. The V and J genes are TRBV7-9 and TRBJ2-1; TRBD2 agrees at 9 bases. Germline CDR1 is SEHNR and CDR2 is FQNEAQ (reference sequence). Germline trimming cut 3 bases from V and 0 bases from J; bases unmatched to any gene: 6. The CDR3 length is 17 residues. The CDR3 nucleotides are TGTGCCAGCAGCTTCGGTAGCGGGAGTCTCTCCTACAATGAGCAGTTCTTC. It encodes CASSFGSGSLSYNEQFF.

This clonotype was picked up one time. This chain links TRBV6-5 with TRBJ1-2, with D tentatively TRBD1 (5 bases). Trimming left V 5 bases short and J 3 bases short, with 13 bases between. Germline CDR1 and CDR2: MNHEY and SVGAGI. CDR3 length: 14 amino acids. DNA for the CDR3: TGTGCCAGCAGTCCAGGGCGGGTGGACTATGGCTACACCTTC. Its translation is CASSPGRVDYGYTF.

Only a few counts were recorded for this clonotype. V and J are TRBV18 and TRBJ1-4; D not resolved. The CDR3 loop spans 14 amino acids. V was shortened by 5 bases and J by 0 bases, with 7 bases between the two germline ends. Germline V gene sequence: CDR1 KGHSH, CDR2 LQKENI. The CDR3: CASSTFATNEKLFF. For the CDR3, the DNA is TGTGCCAGCTCAACCTTCGCAACTAATGAAAAACTGTTTTTT.

The chain carries TRBV9 and TRBJ2-6; D remains ambiguous. This CDR3 comprises 14 residues. The V end was cut by 4 bases, the J end by 2 bases, with 7 bases between. Germline V gene lookup returns CDR1 SGDLS and CDR2 YYNGEE. The CDR3 loop is CASSMLTGANVLTF. The CDR3 DNA reads as TGTGCCAGCAGCATGCTCACTGGGGCCAACGTCCTGACTTTC.

This sequence joins TRBV28 and TRBJ2-4; 10 bases align to TRBD2. Losses at the gene ends were 6 bases for V and 6 bases for J; bases not matched to a gene: 11. The germline gives CDR1 MDHEN, CDR2 SYDVKM. CDR3 length equals 16 residues. The CDR3: CASSSSGLAKRNIQYF. The CDR3 bases are TGTGCCAGCAGCTCCTCGGGACTAGCGAAGAGAAACATTCAGTACTTC. Complete variable domain (other parts from reference TRBV28 and TRBJ2-4): DVKVTQSSRYLVKRTGEKVFLECVQDMDHENMFWYRQDPGLGLRLIYFSYDVKMKEKGDIPEGYSVSREKKERFSLILESASTNQTSMYLCASSSSGLAKRNIQYFGAGTRLSVL.

The chain has TRBV15 and TRBJ2-5; 7 positions agree with TRBD2. Germline CDR1 reads LNHNV; CDR2 reads YYDKDF (reference sequence). This CDR3 has 15 residues. The junction had 11 bases not matched to a gene; V was cut back by 5 bases and J by 5 bases. For the CDR3, the DNA is TGTGCCACCAGCGAGGGACTACCTTCGTGGGAGACCCAGTACTTC. Amino acids: CATSEGLPSWETQYF.

This chain uses TRBV6-4 with TRBJ2-4; unclear D gene. V was pared by 6 bases and J by 14 bases, with 8 bases between. Germline-derived CDR1 and CDR2 are MRHNA and SNTAGT. The CDR3 contains 9 residues. The CDR3 nucleotides are TGTGCCAGCAGCAAGTCGGAGTACTTC. Translation: CASSKSEYF.

The CDR3 here is CATSSGHPLGGYTF. CDR3 in DNA: TGTGCCACCAGCAGCGGACACCCGCTGGGAGGCTACACCTTC. The rearrangement links TRBV15 to TRBJ1-2; tentatively, D is TRBD1 (5 bases). From germline, CDR1 is LNHNV and CDR2 YYDKDF (reference sequence). V was pared by 3 bases and J by 8 bases, with 16 bases between. The CDR3 length is 14 residues.

The table lists this clonotype with a few counts. The chain recombines TRBV11-1 with TRBJ2-6; no clear D gene. Trimming removed 5 bases from V and 0 bases from J, with 8 bases in between. The CDR3 is 15 amino acids. Germline-derived CDR1 and CDR2 are SGHAT and FQDESV (reference sequence). The DNA of the CDR3 is TGTGCCAGCAGCCTGCTGTACTCTGGGGCCAACGTCCTGACTTTC. Its translation: CASSLLYSGANVLTF.

V is TRBV19 and J is TRBJ2-5; tentatively, D is TRBD1 or TRBD2 (5 bases each). With 6 bases removed from V and 9 bases from J, the gap between germline ends came to 20 bases. Germline CDR1 is LNHDA and CDR2 is SQIVND (reference sequence). The CDR3 length is 14 residues. The CDR3 DNA is TGTGCCAGTAGGAGTCCAGTCCGGGGCAGTCCCCAGTACTTC. Translation: CASRSPVRGSPQYF.

This clonotype was counted a few times. This chain links TRBV4-1 with TRBJ2-1, with 11 bases lining up with TRBD2. The germline V gene encodes CDR1 MGHRA and CDR2 YSYEKL. The CDR3 totals 17 residues. V trimming: 1 base; J trimming: 7 bases; junction bases outside the gene matches: 9. CDR3 sequence reads: CASSQVVSGRAGNEQFF. CDR3 DNA: TGCGCCAGCAGCCAAGTTGTTAGCGGGAGGGCCGGGAATGAGCAGTTCTTC.

This clonotype was seen only a few times. V gene TRBV20-1 combines with J gene TRBJ2-1; no clear D. Per the germline V gene, CDR1 is DFQATT and CDR2 is SNEGSKA (reference sequence). Between the trimmed V and J ends, which lost 6 bases and 3 bases, there was a span of 9 bases. CDR3 length: 12 residues. The chain's CDR3 is CSARSNYNEQFF. The DNA for the CDR3 is TGCAGTGCCAGATCTAACTACAATGAGCAGTTCTTC.

Here the CDR3 DNA reads TGCAGTGCTCAAAGAGTCCATGAGCAGTTCTTC. Its protein is CSAQRVHEQFF. The rearrangement joins TRBV20-1 to TRBJ2-1; D not resolved. Deletions cut 5 bases from V and 8 bases from J, with 10 bases between. Germline lookup yields CDR1 DFQATT and CDR2 SNEGSKA (reference sequence). This CDR3 has 11 residues.

V usage is TRBV4-1 and J usage is TRBJ2-7; D is unresolved. V was pared by 1 base and J by 3 bases, with 22 bases between. The CDR3 covers 18 residues. Germline CDR1 MGHRA, CDR2 YSYEKL. The CDR3 DNA sequence: TGCGCCAGCAGCCAAGGATTGCGGAGAAGGGTAAGACGCTACGAGCAGTACTTC. This sequence encodes CASSQGLRRRVRRYEQYF.

The rearrangement joins TRBV27 to TRBJ2-7; 7 positions match TRBD1. This CDR3 is 15 amino acids long. Trimming cost V 0 bases and J 3 bases; bases outside gene matches: 5. The V gene's germline CDR1 is MNHEY and CDR2 SMNVEV (reference sequence). CDR3 sequence reads: CASSLSEGGFYEQYF. In DNA, the CDR3 is TGTGCCAGCAGTTTATCGGAAGGGGGCTTCTACGAGCAGTACTTC.

Only a few counts were recorded for this clonotype. The rearrangement links TRBV3-1 to TRBJ2-5, with D perhaps TRBD1 or TRBD2 (5 bases each). The CDR3 is 15 residues long. V lost 0 bases to trimming and J lost 3 bases, with 11 bases between them. Germline values: CDR1 LGHDT, CDR2 YNNKEL (reference sequence). The CDR3 protein is CASSQDWWGKETQYF. In DNA form, the CDR3 reads TGTGCCAGCAGCCAAGATTGGTGGGGGAAAGAGACCCAGTACTTC.

This clonotype was detected a few times. For the CDR3, the DNA is TGTGCCAGCAGCCAAAAGAGGTTATCTAGCACAGATACGCAGTATTTT. Encoded protein: CASSQKRLSSTDTQYF. The genes are TRBV3-1 and TRBJ2-3; D not resolved. Trimming removed 2 bases from V and 0 bases from J, with 12 bases in between. This CDR3 region has 16 residues. CDR1 and CDR2 from the germline V gene are LGHDT and YNNKEL (reference sequence).

The V gene is TRBV20-1, the J gene TRBJ1-5; 8 bases are a match to TRBD1. Germline V gene sequence: CDR1 DFQATT, CDR2 SNEGSKA (reference sequence). Trimming took 4 bases from V and 3 from J; bases not matched to a gene: 8. The CDR3 is made up of 15 amino acids. CDR3 sequence reads: CSATLTGVVNQPQHF. The CDR3, as DNA: TGCAGTGCTACCCTGACAGGGGTTGTCAATCAGCCCCAGCATTTT.

Regarding this clonotype: This CDR3 is missing its conserved last phenylalanine or tryptophan, likely due to a read error. The genes are TRBV28 and TRBJ2-7, with a weak D call TRBD1 (6 bases). The V and J ends lost 5 bases and 4 bases respectively, with 15 bases between them. This CDR3 contains 14 residues. CDR1 and CDR2 from the germline V gene are MDHEN and SYDVKM. CDR3 protein: CASSTRRDTYEQYL. In nucleotides, the CDR3 is TGTGCCAGCAGTACCCGCCGGGACACTTACGAGCAGTACTTA.

CDR3 coding DNA: TGTGCCAGCAGCCGAGGGACTAGCGGCACCGGGGAGCTGTTTTTT. Translation: CASSRGTSGTGELFF. The rearrangement uses TRBV14 and TRBJ2-2; 11 bases agree with TRBD2. CDR1 SGHDN and CDR2 FVKESK come from the germline V gene. The junction had 2 bases not matched to a gene; V was cut back by 4 bases and J by 4 bases. This CDR3 contains 15 residues.

The chain combines TRBV5-5 with TRBJ2-7; D is possibly TRBD1 (5 bases). The V gene lost 2 bases and the J gene lost 0 bases, with 12 bases spanning the gap. The germline CDR1 and CDR2 sequences are SGHKS and YYEKEE (reference sequence). The CDR3 length is 15 residues. This CDR3 reads CASSLDRTLSYEQYF. CDR3 coding DNA: TGTGCCAGCAGCTTAGACCGGACACTCTCCTACGAGCAGTACTTC.

The chain recombines TRBV5-1 with TRBJ2-7; D perhaps matches TRBD2 (5 bases). Germline CDR1 reads SGHRS; CDR2 reads YFSETQ. V lost 6 bases and J 0 bases, leaving 13 bases between the germline ends. The length of the CDR3 is 14 residues. Here the CDR3 reads CASNEGGSSYEQYF. The DNA for the CDR3 is TGCGCCAGCAACGAGGGTGGGAGCTCCTACGAGCAGTACTTC.

There are many counts of this clonotype. The DNA for the CDR3 is TGTGCCATCAGTGAGTCGAACAGGGTTAAAGATACGCAGTATTTT. It yields the protein CAISESNRVKDTQYF. The chain couples TRBV10-3 to TRBJ2-3, with D possibly matching TRBD1 (6 bases). CDR1 is ENHRY and CDR2 is SYGVKD in the germline V gene. V was pared by 0 bases and J by 5 bases, with 12 bases between. The CDR3 is made up of 15 amino acids.